This TCR beta chain was captured in a study of shared clonotypes between healthy human individuals. Study at large: Used for every donor were three CD4 naive, three CD4 memory, two CD8 naive and one CD8 memory plate. The study, taken as a whole, reports: The generation probabilities recorded for non-shared clonotypes fell below those of clonotypes shared by all four donors. Sequencing depth was expected to influence donor clonotype sharing.

The CDR3 totals 16 residues. V dropped 5 bases and J dropped 2 bases, with 16 bases sitting between them. Germline CDR1 and CDR2: SGHAT and FQNNGV. Only CD45RO-negative cells positively selected for CCR7 counted as naive CD8 cells, so terminally differentiated effector memory CD45RA+ cells were excluded. Adult Caucasians living in Nashville, Tennessee made up all of the donors. The assay was immunoSEQ multiplex PCR, and TCRdb's table has in-frame clones only and misses some. This sample yields about 580,000 clones, of which roughly 98% are seen a single time; 0.3% to 0.35% belongs to the top ten. Concerning this clone itself: Antigen specificity is unknown.

Sequencing input: naive CD8+ T cells sorted from blood. The source is a man aged 25 to 40 in good health. The J gene is TRBJ1-3, the V gene TRBV11-2; D is ambiguous. CDR3: CASSPAEDGPGNTIYF. CDR3 nucleotide sequence: TGTGCCAGCAGCCCAGCCGAGGACGGGCCTGGAAACACCATATATTTT. Full variable domain (outside the CDR3, taken from reference TRBV11-2 and TRBJ1-3): EAGVAQSPRYKIIEKRQSVAFWCNPISGHATLYWYQQILGQGPKLLIQFQNNGVVDDSQLPKDRFSAERLKGVDSTLKIQPAKLEDSAVYLCASSPAEDGPGNTIYFGEGSWLTVV.